The clone carrying this T cell receptor (beta chain) appeared many times. The same CDR3 also results from other DNA sequences found in this sample. These data come from a study of blood T cell repertoires in COVID-19. The assay was immunoSEQ multiplex PCR, and TCRdb's table has in-frame clones only and misses some. The sample yields around 300,000 clones, around 90% seen once. The source is a middle-aged woman who had recovered from COVID-19. The sample consisted of PBMCs or T cells enriched from blood (not recorded which).

The CDR3 sequence: CASSQSQGGGYTF. In nucleotides, the CDR3 is TGTGCCAGCAGCCAATCCCAGGGGGGTGGCTACACCTTC. The chain carries TRBV3-1 (or the pseudogene TRBV3-2) and TRBJ1-2; 7 bases are a match to TRBD1. Trimming at V came to 2 bases and at J to 7 bases, leaving 4 bases not matched to a gene. CDR1 LGHDT and CDR2 YNNKEL come from the germline V gene (reference sequence). The CDR3 extends over 13 amino acids.